The 11 T cell receptor beta chains in this list originate from one sample, sequenced in a study of T cells in Graves' hyperthyroidism and ophthalmopathy. What was amplified from RNA transcripts were TCR beta CDR3 regions. An initial round of RT-PCR targeting the TCR CDR3 relied on the HTBI primer set. TCRdb recomputed calls from the multiplex PCR reads with MiXCR, one row per CDR3 protein. The data contain around 350,000 distinct CDR3 sequences, more than 12% of them singletons. The sequenced material came from blood. These receptors all come from a woman in her thirties with Graves' ophthalmopathy.

V and J are TRBV6-1 and TRBJ2-4; 8 bases are shared with TRBD2. Germline values: CDR1 MNHNS, CDR2 SASEGT. This CDR3 is built from 13 residues. With V trimmed by 8 bases and J by 7 bases, 7 bases remained unmatched. CDR3 residues: CASRGGDGNIQYF. As DNA, the CDR3 is TGTGCCAGCCGGGGGGGGGACGGGAACATTCAGTACTTC.

There are many counts of this clonotype. The genes are TRBV11-2 and TRBJ2-3; 11 nucleotides align to TRBD2. J lost 6 bases, V lost 6 bases, and 14 bases had no gene match. The CDR3 runs to 17 residues. In germline, CDR1 is SGHAT, CDR2 FQNNGV. CDR3 DNA sequence: TGTGCCAGCAGACGTAGTCCTAGCGGGGGGCCCCGTGATACGCAGTATTTT. Translation: CASRRSPSGGPRDTQYF.

This clonotype appeared a few times. Here the CDR3 DNA reads TGCAGCGTTGAATTCCGGGACAGGCGGAGCTACACCTTC. It specifies CSVEFRDRRSYTF. This chain connects TRBV29-1 to TRBJ1-2, with TRBD1 matching 8 bases. The CDR3 contains 13 residues. CDR1 and CDR2 from the germline V gene are SQVTM and ANQGSEA. V shed 2 bases and J 9 bases; nucleotides not matched to a gene: 8.

This clonotype was recorded many times. The V gene is TRBV15, the J gene TRBJ1-1; TRBD1 is a possible D gene (5 bases). Looked up from germline, CDR1 is LNHNV and CDR2 is YYDKDF (reference sequence). V lost 1 base and J lost 5, with 14 bases in between. The CDR3 is 15 residues long. CDR3: CATSRAGLTETEAFF. The CDR3 DNA sequence: TGTGCCACCAGCAGAGCGGGGTTGACAGAGACTGAAGCTTTCTTT.

This clonotype was seen at least ten times. The chain links TRBV2 to TRBJ1-1; no definite D call. Trimming took off 10 bases at V and 0 bases at J, with 9 bases between the two ends. Germline lookup yields CDR1 SNHLY and CDR2 FYNNEI. This CDR3 is built from 12 residues. The CDR3 DNA reads TGTGCCACTCAACGGATGAACACTGAAGCTTTCTTT. Translated, it gives CATQRMNTEAFF.

There are many counts of this clonotype. The gene calls are TRBV2 and TRBJ1-1; no clear D. CDR3 length: 11 amino acids. V was shortened by 10 bases and J by 0 bases, with 6 bases between the two germline ends. CDR1 SNHLY and CDR2 FYNNEI come from the germline V gene. CDR3 sequence (DNA): TGTGCCACCCAGGTGAACACTGAAGCTTTCTTT. It yields the protein CATQVNTEAFF.

The table lists this clonotype with a few counts. CDR3 sequence reads: CASRSGQTWGNEKLFF. The CDR3 bases are TGTGCCAGCAGGAGCGGACAGACCTGGGGTAATGAAAAACTGTTTTTT. The chain couples TRBV2 to TRBJ1-4; possibly TRBD1 for D (6 bases). V dropped 6 bases and J dropped 4 bases, with 18 bases sitting between them. This CDR3 has 16 residues. The germline gives CDR1 SNHLY, CDR2 FYNNEI. Combining the CDR3 with reference TRBV2 and TRBJ1-4 gives the whole variable domain EPEVTQTPSHQVTQMGQEVILRCVPISNHLYFYWYRQILGQKVEFLVSFYNNEISEKSEIFDDQFSVERPDGSNFTLKIRSTKLEDSAMYFCASRSGQTWGNEKLFFGSGTQLSVL.

Many counts were recorded for this clonotype. Written as DNA, the CDR3 is TGTGCCAGCAGCTTAGTCAACCCGTACAATGAGCAGTTCTTC. The encoded protein is CASSLVNPYNEQFF. The chain carries TRBV7-2 and TRBJ2-1; no firm D call. V gave up 1 base and J gave up 4 bases, with 8 bases separating them. Germline CDR1 SGHTA, CDR2 FQGNSA. There are 14 residues in the CDR3.

This sequence joins TRBV29-1 and TRBJ1-2; 7 bases are shared with TRBD1. The CDR3 has 15 amino acids. Germline CDR1 SQVTM, CDR2 ANQGSEA. V gave up 7 bases and J gave up 3 bases; unmatched junction bases: 14. The DNA for the CDR3 is TGCAGCGCCGTAGACCCGACAGGGCAGGACTATGGCTACACCTTC. This codes for CSAVDPTGQDYGYTF.

V gene TRBV10-3 combines with J gene TRBJ2-2; 12 nucleotides align to TRBD1. Germline V gene sequence: CDR1 ENHRY, CDR2 SYGVKD. The V segment lost 6 bases and the J segment 4 bases; nucleotides outside the gene matches: 3. The length of the CDR3 is 15 residues. The DNA of the CDR3 is TGTGCCATCAGGGGGGACAGGGGGCTCACCGGGGAGCTGTTTTTT. Amino acids: CAIRGDRGLTGELFF.

This clonotype has ten or more counts. This sequence joins TRBV5-1 and TRBJ2-4; no reliable D call. Germline CDR1 SGHRS, CDR2 YFSETQ. V lost 3 bases and J 2 bases, leaving 15 bases between the germline ends. The CDR3 spans 16 residues. The CDR3 here is CASSSDPTRSKNIQYF. As DNA, the CDR3 is TGCGCCAGCAGCTCTGACCCCACCCGATCCAAAAACATTCAGTACTTC.